These T cell receptor beta chains were read from a single sample in a study of T cell responses to AZD1222 COVID-19 vaccine. Here immunoSEQ multiplex PCR was the method, and the copy in TCRdb shows in-frame clones only, minus some. Among over 95,000 clones, more than 75% were seen once, and the ten largest hold 10% to 15%. Material: peripheral blood, obtained on day 0 of AZD1222 vaccination. Receptor source: an adult in good health. The CDR3 runs from the conserved cysteine through the conserved F or W. Not every row has a clone size; where given, it reads once, few, many or a size class.

abundance,j_gene,v_gene,CDR3aa
.,TRBJ2-1,TRBV11-3,CASSLASAVNNEQFF
.,TRBJ2-7,TRBV28,CASSLLLGSYEQYF
medium-sized,TRBJ1-1,TRBV28,CASSLLKGATTEAFF
.,TRBJ2-6,TRBV5-4,CASKGFSGANVLTF
.,TRBJ2-1,TRBV4-3,CASSQDLLAGGNEQFF
.,TRBJ1-2,TRBV5-1,CASSSGAWDRGLDGYTF
.,TRBJ1-1,TRBV6-5,CASRYRTGTVYTEAFF
.,TRBJ1-2,TRBV28,CASSVTGSSAYGYTF
.,TRBJ2-1,TRBV2,CASRILLEQFF
.,TRBJ2-7,TRBV29-1,CSVELGGLKDYEQYF
medium-sized,TRBJ1-5,TRBV2,CASSLTFADSNQPQHF
.,TRBJ2-2,TRBV19,CASSTTGNTGELFF
.,TRBJ2-3,TRBV5-1,CASSTVAGGPVDTQYF
.,TRBJ2-3,TRBV9,CASSTGTSDTDTQYF
few,TRBJ1-2,TRBV5-5,CASSLVRTGLGYGYTF
.,TRBJ2-7,TRBV11-1,CASSLSTGTLSYEQYF
.,TRBJ2-1,TRBV7-2,CASSEGLAGLRNEQFF
.,TRBJ2-1,TRBV7-2,CASSLEPSGSLRGEQFF
.,TRBJ2-1,TRBV18,CASSSQPNEQFF
.,TRBJ2-2,TRBV3-1/TRBV3-2,CASSRGGRSTGELFF
.,TRBJ2-3,TRBV5-4,CASSFYRGGIDTQYF
few,TRBJ2-1,TRBV7-3,CASGQGATGEQFF
medium-sized,TRBJ1-1,TRBV7-9,CASSLQGFNTEAFF
.,TRBJ1-5,TRBV5-1,CASSLDWGAGQPQHF
.,TRBJ2-7,TRBV27,CASINGRVRAHSYEQYF
once,TRBJ2-1,TRBV11-1,CASSFRGNEQFF
.,TRBJ1-2,TRBV5-6,CASTTLEAGYTF
.,TRBJ2-7,TRBV6-2/TRBV6-3,CASSYTGLAGYEQYF
.,TRBJ1-5,TRBV24-1,CATSDKGGFQPQHF
.,TRBJ1-5,TRBV6-2/TRBV6-3,CASSPSGYQPQHF
.,TRBJ2-7,TRBV14,CASSQARLREQYF
.,TRBJ2-7,TRBV19,CASSLGQTGTSLYEQYF
.,TRBJ2-1,TRBV7-9,CASSSQGAEQFF
.,TRBJ1-5,TRBV19,CASSPRGGNQPQHF
.,TRBJ1-5,TRBV5-6,CASSPTGTNQPQHF
.,TRBJ2-3,TRBV6-2/TRBV6-3,CASSYPNLAGSTDTQYF
.,TRBJ1-1,TRBV28,CASSIGGQGATRSTEAFF
.,TRBJ2-1,TRBV27,CASSPVGLAGVYEQFF
.,TRBJ1-5,TRBV19,CATIKIPGSNQPQHF
.,TRBJ2-2,TRBV12-3/TRBV12-4,CASSWGPGELFF
once,TRBJ2-2,TRBV7-2,CASSSGLGAGELFF